This entry is about one T cell receptor (beta chain). This entry belongs to a study of technical replicates of blood from a few donors. Trimming pared 0 bases from V and 1 base from J, leaving 9 bases between. CDR3 length equals 15 residues. Germline loops: CDR1 LNHDA, CDR2 SQIVND (reference sequence). TCRdb's table, derived via immunoSEQ multiplex PCR, lists solely in-frame clones and lacks some. The sample yields about 82,000 clones, over 75% seen once. This chain connects TRBV19 to TRBJ2-5; D ambiguous. This clonotype originated in a human donor in good health. Sequenced: T cells isolated from PBMCs. CDR3 DNA: TGTGCCAGTAGTATAGATCGCACAGTCCAAGAGACCCAGTACTTC. Translating gives CASSIDRTVQETQYF.